These 30 T cell receptor beta chains were sequenced from one sample in a study of cytomegalovirus exposure and HLA in healthy donors. The primer mix had 60 Vbeta and 13 Jbeta primers. Method: immunoSEQ multiplex PCR; TCRdb's copy keeps in-frame clones and lacks some. The repertoire includes approximately 100,000 clones, around 80% of them detected once, and roughly 3.4% sits in the top ten. Sequencing was performed on PBMCs. The receptors derive from a man aged 55 to 69 in good health and CMV-seronegative.

This chain links TRBV14 with TRBJ2-1, with D maybe TRBD1 (5 bases). Germline V gives CDR1 SGHDN, CDR2 FVKESK. Trimming stripped 0 bases from V and 8 bases from J, with 17 bases between. The CDR3 is 16 amino acids. Here the CDR3 DNA reads TGTGCCAGCAGCCAAGACGACCGACTGGGGCGCGATGAGCAGTTCTTC. Translating it yields CASSQDDRLGRDEQFF.

This clone was seen a handful of times. The chain joins TRBV7-8 to TRBJ2-1; a possible D gene is TRBD2 (5 bases). This CDR3 comprises 18 residues. Per germline, CDR1 SGHVS and CDR2 FQNEAQ. Trimming removed 0 bases from V and 0 bases from J, with 15 bases in between. Here the CDR3 DNA reads TGTGCCAGCAGCTTAGCGAGGGTGTGGCGTAACTCCTACAATGAGCAGTTCTTC. Residues: CASSLARVWRNSYNEQFF.

This clone came up a few times. The V and J genes are TRBV29-1 and TRBJ2-7; D might be TRBD1 (5 bases). The CDR3 runs to 13 residues. V was trimmed by 4 bases and J by 2 bases, leaving 12 bases between them. Germline V CDR1 and CDR2: SQVTM, ANQGSEA. CDR3 loop: CSVGRTGTYEQYF. The CDR3 nucleotides are TGCAGCGTTGGGAGAACAGGAACCTACGAGCAGTACTTC.

The sample holds one count of this clone. This rearrangement joins TRBV5-1 to TRBJ1-2; D unclear. The CDR3 consists of 12 residues. Germline CDR1 reads SGHRS; CDR2 reads YFSETQ. The V end was cut by 3 bases, the J end by 4 bases, with 7 bases between. The DNA of the CDR3 is TGCGCCAGCAGCTCTGACATCTATGGCTACACCTTC. It translates to CASSSDIYGYTF.

The V gene is TRBV2, the J gene TRBJ2-2; D might be TRBD2 (5 bases). Trimming took 5 bases from V and 6 from J, leaving 19 bases between them. Germline lookup yields CDR1 SNHLY and CDR2 FYNNEI. This CDR3 has 16 amino acids. CDR3 region: CASSQQEQRVAGELFF. The DNA of the CDR3 is TGTGCCAGCAGTCAGCAAGAACAGAGGGTCGCCGGGGAGCTGTTTTTT.

The chain joins TRBV4-3 to TRBJ1-1; TRBD1 might be the D (5 bases). The V end was cut by 4 bases, the J end by 7 bases, with 13 bases between. Germline V lookup: CDR1 LGHNA, CDR2 YSLEER. There are 13 residues in the CDR3. Written as DNA, the CDR3 is TGCGCCAGCAGCCCACTGATCGACAGTGAAGCTTTCTTT. The encoded protein is CASSPLIDSEAFF.

This clone occurred once. The chain combines TRBV5-6 with TRBJ1-2, with a possible D match to TRBD1 (5 bases). Trimming removed 4 bases at V and 3 bases at J, with 13 bases between. The CDR3 runs to 14 residues. Germline V gene data show CDR1 as SGHDT and CDR2 as YYEEEE. This CDR3 is CASSRQSAYYGYTF. The CDR3 DNA reads as TGTGCCAGCAGCCGACAGAGCGCCTACTATGGCTACACCTTC.

The DNA for the CDR3 is TGTGCCAGCACTAGTTTGGGAGCGGGGGGGACCAATGAGCAGTTCTTC. Translated, it gives CASTSLGAGGTNEQFF. The chain recombines TRBV27 with TRBJ2-1, with 10 bases aligning to TRBD2. In germline, CDR1 is MNHEY, CDR2 SMNVEV (reference sequence). The CDR3 spans 16 residues. V lost 7 bases to trimming and J lost 6 bases; unmatched junction nucleotides: 12.

This clone was detected once. This sequence joins TRBV2 and TRBJ1-1; D remains unclear. The CDR3 length is 14 residues. The V end was cut by 6 bases, the J end by 0 bases, with 11 bases between. Looked up from germline, CDR1 is SNHLY and CDR2 is FYNNEI. CDR3 DNA: TGTGCCAGCAGAGTAGTCGAGGTGAACACTGAAGCTTTCTTT. It yields the protein CASRVVEVNTEAFF.

The chain joins TRBV19 to TRBJ1-4; D is undetermined. The CDR3 contains 17 residues. The germline V and J ends were trimmed by 4 bases and 8 bases, with 23 bases remaining between them. CDR1 is LNHDA and CDR2 is SQIVND in the germline V gene (reference sequence). The CDR3 region has the DNA TGTGCCAGTAGTAGGCTGGATGGTGGCAGACTATGGGAAAAACTGTTTTTT. It is translated as CASSRLDGGRLWEKLFF.

This chain connects TRBV5-8 to TRBJ1-4; 7 nucleotides match TRBD1. Germline lookup yields CDR1 SGHTS and CDR2 YDEGEE. V gave up 5 bases and J gave up 8 bases; unmatched junction bases: 9. The CDR3 consists of 14 residues. The CDR3 region has the DNA TGTGCCAGCAGACCGACAGGGAGCCTGGAAAAACTGTTTTTT. This codes for CASRPTGSLEKLFF. Drawing the rest from reference TRBV5-8 and TRBJ1-4, the complete variable domain is EAGVTQSPTHLIKTRGQQATLRCSPISGHTSVYWYQQALGLGLQFLLWYDEGEERNRGNFPPRFSGRQFPNYSSELNVNALELEDSALYLCASRPTGSLEKLFFGSGTQLSVL.

This chain joins TRBV2 and TRBJ1-1, with D possibly being TRBD1 (6 bases). The CDR3 length is 16 residues. V lost 4 bases to trimming and J lost 2 bases, with 17 bases between them. Germline CDR1 and CDR2: SNHLY and FYNNEI. CDR3: CASSADRPRVNTEAFF. CDR3 in DNA: TGTGCCAGCAGTGCCGACAGGCCCAGGGTTAACACTGAAGCTTTCTTT.

A few counts support this clone. Compared with germline, one end of the junction differs, possibly owing to a read error. The chain carries TRBV29-1 and TRBJ1-1, with D possibly being TRBD1 (5 bases). CDR3 size: 14 residues. Germline-derived CDR1 and CDR2 are SQVTM and ANQGSEA. Here the CDR3 reads CSVGLSRGSTAAFF. The CDR3 coding sequence is TGCAGCGTTGGTCTATCGCGGGGGAGTACTGCAGCTTTCTTT.

This chain joins TRBV2 and TRBJ1-1; the D gene is possibly TRBD1 (6 bases). Trimming took 7 bases from V and 5 from J, leaving 14 bases between them. The germline V gene has CDR1 SNHLY and CDR2 FYNNEI. The CDR3 sequence is 13 residues long. CDR3 amino acids: CASTNRVLTEAFF. Written as DNA, the CDR3 is TGTGCCAGCACTAACAGGGTATTGACTGAAGCTTTCTTT. Together with reference TRBV2 and TRBJ1-1, the CDR3 gives the full variable domain: EPEVTQTPSHQVTQMGQEVILRCVPISNHLYFYWYRQILGQKVEFLVSFYNNEISEKSEIFDDQFSVERPDGSNFTLKIRSTKLEDSAMYFCASTNRVLTEAFFGQGTRLTVV.

The chain is built from TRBV5-1 and TRBJ2-3; weak D call: TRBD2 (7 bases). CDR3 size: 14 residues. Germline V lookup: CDR1 SGHRS, CDR2 YFSETQ. V lost 6 bases, J lost 2 bases, and 13 bases lay in between. The CDR3 is CASKGGGPTDTQYF. CDR3 nucleotides: TGCGCCAGCAAAGGGGGGGGCCCCACAGATACGCAGTATTTT.

This chain connects TRBV5-1 to TRBJ2-1; 8 bases line up with TRBD1. In germline, CDR1 is SGHRS, CDR2 YFSETQ. The J segment lost 5 bases and the V segment lost 0 bases, leaving 10 bases of the junction unmatched. The CDR3 spans 17 residues. CDR3 protein: CASSLGPRGHRNNEQFF. The CDR3, as DNA: TGCGCCAGCAGCTTGGGGCCCAGGGGGCACCGAAACAATGAGCAGTTCTTC. The full variable domain, its missing parts supplied by reference TRBV5-1 and TRBJ2-1, is KAGVTQTPRYLIKTRGQQVTLSCSPISGHRSVSWYQQTPGQGLQFLFEYFSETQRNKGNFPGRFSGRQFSNSRSEMNVSTLELGDSALYLCASSLGPRGHRNNEQFFGPGTRLTVL.

The chain links TRBV7-8 to TRBJ2-3; 9 positions agree with TRBD1. CDR3 length: 15 amino acids. Trimming removed 4 bases from V and 4 bases from J; junction bases left unmatched: 6. Per the germline V gene, CDR1 is SGHVS and CDR2 is FQNEAQ. The CDR3 DNA follows: TGTGCCAGCAGCTGGGGGACAGGGAATGCAGATACGCAGTATTTT. Its translation is CASSWGTGNADTQYF.

The genes are TRBV7-9 and TRBJ1-6; TRBD1 agrees at 9 bases. V lost 5 bases to trimming and J lost 10 bases; unmatched junction nucleotides: 3. Germline V gene lookup returns CDR1 SEHNR and CDR2 FQNEAQ (reference sequence). The CDR3 has 13 amino acids. The CDR3 loop reads CASSKDRGSPLHF. In nucleotides, the CDR3 is TGTGCCAGCAGCAAGGACAGGGGCTCACCCCTCCACTTT.

The chain links TRBV19 to TRBJ2-1; a weak D match, TRBD1 (5 bases). Germline lookup yields CDR1 LNHDA and CDR2 SQIVND (reference sequence). The CDR3 is 15 amino acids. V was shortened by 4 bases and J by 6 bases, with 16 bases between the two germline ends. DNA of the CDR3: TGTGCCAGTAGTAGTTTGGGCCAGGGCCTCAATGAGCAGTTCTTC. This sequence encodes CASSSLGQGLNEQFF.

V gene TRBV6-6 combines with J gene TRBJ2-2; a possible D gene is TRBD1 (6 bases). The CDR3 is 16 amino acids. Germline V gene sequence: CDR1 MNHNY, CDR2 SVGAGI (reference sequence). Deletions cut 5 bases from V and 4 bases from J, with 17 bases between. CDR3 sequence: CASSKTGGARTGELFF. The DNA for the CDR3 is TGTGCCAGCAGTAAGACAGGTGGGGCTCGCACCGGGGAGCTGTTTTTT.

The V and J genes are TRBV7-3 and TRBJ2-1; possibly TRBD1 for D (5 bases). The V gene lost 0 bases and the J gene lost 4 bases, with 13 bases spanning the gap. The CDR3 sequence is 16 residues long. CDR1 SGHTA and CDR2 FQGTGA come from the germline V gene. The CDR3 coding sequence is TGTGCCAGCAGCTTAACGGCCCAGGGTGGGTACAATGAGCAGTTCTTC. The encoded protein is CASSLTAQGGYNEQFF.

The rearrangement uses TRBV19 and TRBJ2-1; D may be TRBD1 (6 bases). This CDR3 is 15 amino acids long. The ends were cut back, 4 bases at V and 0 bases at J, with 10 bases in the middle. The germline gives CDR1 LNHDA, CDR2 SQIVND (reference sequence). Here the CDR3 DNA reads TGTGCCAGTAGTAGGGACAAGAGCTCCTACAATGAGCAGTTCTTC. This gives the protein CASSRDKSSYNEQFF.

The chain recombines TRBV9 with TRBJ1-1, with TRBD1 identical over 11 bases. Germline loops: CDR1 SGDLS, CDR2 YYNGEE. The CDR3 extends over 21 amino acids. V lost 0 bases, J lost 0 bases, and 16 bases stayed unmatched. DNA for the CDR3: TGTGCCAGCAGCGTAGAAAAACCCCGGACAGGGGGCGCGACCGTGAACACTGAAGCTTTCTTT. Encoded protein: CASSVEKPRTGGATVNTEAFF.

CDR3 in amino acids: CASSLLTGDGYTF. DNA of the CDR3: TGCGCCAGCAGCTTGCTGACAGGGGATGGCTACACCTTC. V usage is TRBV5-1 and J usage is TRBJ1-2; TRBD1 aligns across 8 bases. V lost 1 base to trimming and J lost 6 bases; unmatched junction nucleotides: 2. The CDR3 contains 13 residues. From germline, CDR1 is SGHRS and CDR2 YFSETQ.

This chain links TRBV5-1 with TRBJ1-2; D is ambiguous. CDR3 size: 14 residues. V lost 0 bases and J lost 2, with 8 bases in between. Germline CDR1 reads SGHRS; CDR2 reads YFSETQ. CDR3 in amino acids: CASSLDTPNYGYTF. For the CDR3, the DNA is TGCGCCAGCAGCTTGGACACACCAAACTATGGCTACACCTTC.

The chain joins TRBV7-8 to TRBJ1-2, with D unresolved. V was clipped by 4 bases and J by 4 bases, with 19 bases between them. The CDR3 has 16 residues. Germline V gene data show CDR1 as SGHVS and CDR2 as FQNEAQ. CDR3 nucleotide sequence: TGTGCCAGCAGCTCCCACGTCGGAAATAGCGGCTATGGCTACACCTTC. Translation: CASSSHVGNSGYGYTF.

J is TRBJ1-1 and V is TRBV27; 8 bases line up with TRBD1. CDR3 length: 13 amino acids. The germline gives CDR1 MNHEY, CDR2 SMNVEV (reference sequence). The J segment lost 0 bases and the V segment lost 6 bases, leaving 0 bases of the junction unmatched. CDR3 DNA sequence: TGTGCCAGCAGGGACAGGGTGAACACTGAAGCTTTCTTT. Translating it yields CASRDRVNTEAFF.

This clone has only one observation. The V gene is TRBV4-1, the J gene TRBJ2-5, with 8 bases fitting TRBD1. Trimming at V came to 0 bases and at J to 0 bases, leaving 0 bases not matched to a gene. The CDR3 contains 15 residues. Germline V gene sequence: CDR1 MGHRA, CDR2 YSYEKL. The CDR3 reads CASSQEDRDQETQYF. The CDR3 nucleotides read TGCGCCAGCAGCCAAGAGGACAGGGACCAAGAGACCCAGTACTTC.

The chain carries TRBV7-8 and TRBJ1-2, with 12 bases identical to TRBD1. Trimming removed 5 bases from V and 7 bases from J; junction bases left unmatched: 11. CDR1 is SGHVS, CDR2 FQNEAQ, per germline. There are 16 residues in the CDR3. CDR3 DNA: TGTGCCAGCAGCCCCGCCAGGGACAGGGGGCCGCGTGGCTACACCTTC. Protein: CASSPARDRGPRGYTF. Based on the CDR3 plus reference TRBV7-8 and TRBJ1-2, the full variable domain is GAGVSQSPRYKVAKRGQDVALRCDPISGHVSLFWYQQALGQGPEFLTYFQNEAQLDKSGLPSDRFFAERPEGSVSTLKIQRTQQEDSAVYLCASSPARDRGPRGYTFGSGTRLTVV.

V is TRBV9 and J is TRBJ2-3; 7 nucleotides align to TRBD1. The CDR3 is 13 residues long. The V segment lost 0 bases and the J segment 6 bases; nucleotides outside the gene matches: 1. Germline assignment: CDR1 SGDLS and CDR2 YYNGEE. The DNA of the CDR3 is TGTGCCAGCAGCGTAGACAGGGGTGATACGCAGTATTTT. The encoded protein is CASSVDRGDTQYF.